What follows are 32 T cell receptor beta chains derived from one specimen sequenced in a study of Tregs in tolerant kidney transplant recipients. Only in-frame clones appear in the TCRdb table, and some are missing; sequencing was by immunoSEQ multiplex PCR. The sample table sets out more than 6,000 clones. Recipients received nonmyeloablative bone marrow transplants from related graft donors, with transient mixed chimerism. Specimen: CD4+ T cells from blood (PBMCs), collected 6 months after the transplant. The source of these receptors is a human patient who received a combined kidney and bone marrow transplant. Some T cells may trace back to the graft donor.

With regard to this clone: The CDR3 end lies 3 residues beyond the end of the read and is filled in from the germline J gene. The J gene is TRBJ2-7, the V gene TRBV2; TRBD2 agrees at 8 bases. CDR3 length: 14 amino acids. Germline values: CDR1 SNHLY, CDR2 FYNNEI. The trim removed 4 bases at V and 5 bases at J, leaving 7 bases unmatched. CDR3 DNA, as far as it was read: TGTGCCAGCAGTGCTAGCGCGGGAGGTAACGAG. As protein: CASSASAGGNE. The full CDR3 sequence reads CASSASAGGNEQYF.

On this clone itself: The read finishes 3 residues shy of the CDR3 end, and the germline J gene is used to complete it. The chain joins TRBV5-5 to TRBJ2-7, with 9 bases aligning to TRBD1. The CDR3 loop spans 15 amino acids. Germline CDR1 reads SGHKS; CDR2 reads YYEKEE (reference sequence). V shed 4 bases, J shed 5 bases, and the junction held 10 bases outside the gene matches. CDR3 region: CASSQLGQGWDEQYF. The CDR3 DNA, read in part, is TGTGCCAGCAGCCAATTAGGACAGGGGTGGGACGAG.

This clone shows up as medium-sized by frequency. The read halts 3 residues ahead of the CDR3 end, with the missing end drawn from the germline J gene. The V gene is TRBV10-3, the J gene TRBJ2-1; TRBD2 matches 13 bases. The CDR3 consists of 17 residues. Trimming removed 3 bases from V and 5 bases from J; junction bases left unmatched: 7. CDR1 and CDR2 from the germline V gene are ENHRY and SYGVKD. The CDR3 protein is CAISDVTGLAGDNEQFF. The sequenced CDR3 bases are TGTGCCATCAGTGACGTTACAGGACTAGCGGGGGACAATGAG.

Of note for this clone: With the read ending 3 residues before the CDR3 end, the germline J gene is used to fill in that end. This sequence joins TRBV2 and TRBJ1-6; D not resolved. V was trimmed by 2 bases and J by 4 bases, leaving 3 bases between them. Germline V gives CDR1 SNHLY, CDR2 FYNNEI. CDR3 size: 13 residues. The CDR3: CASSEQYNSPLHF. CDR3 bases read: TGTGCCAGCAGTGAACAATATAATTCACCC.

Notes on this clone: The CDR3 goes on 3 residues after the read ends, and that part is filled in from the germline J gene. The V and J genes are TRBV7-8 and TRBJ2-7; the match to TRBD1 covers 10 bases. The germline CDR1 and CDR2 sequences are SGHVS and FQNEAQ. V trimming: 5 bases; J trimming: 0 bases; junction bases outside the gene matches: 7. CDR3 size: 16 residues. The CDR3 bases that were read are TGTGCCAGCAGCCCAAGGACAGGGGGGAGCTCCTACGAG. Translation gives CASSPRTGGSSYE. The entire CDR3 is CASSPRTGGSSYEQYF.

A remark on this clone: The read ends 3 residues before the CDR3 terminus; that terminus is restored from the germline J gene. The gene calls are TRBV19 and TRBJ2-1, with a tentative D call TRBD2 (5 bases). CDR1 is LNHDA and CDR2 is SQIVND in the germline V gene (reference sequence). This CDR3 is 14 amino acids long. V lost 6 bases and J lost 1, with 10 bases in between. This chain's CDR3 is CASSRTLSYNEQFF. The sequenced CDR3 bases are TGTGCCAGTAGCAGGACTCTGTCCTACAATGAG.

On this clone itself: The CDR3 end lies 3 residues beyond the end of the read and is filled in from the germline J gene. The genes are TRBV29-1 and TRBJ1-2; a possible D gene is TRBD1 (6 bases). The ends were cut back, 3 bases at V and 4 bases at J, with 18 bases in the middle. CDR3 size: 15 residues. CDR1 is SQVTM and CDR2 is ANQGSEA in the germline V gene. The sequenced part of the CDR3 DNA is TGCAGCGTTGAGGTGGTAGGGCAGGGGAGCTATGGC. Its translation: CSVEVVGQGSYG. The full CDR3 reads CSVEVVGQGSYGYTF.

CDR3 DNA (partial): TGCAGTGCTAGAGTCACAGGGGCGGTCTCCTACAATGAG. This sequence encodes CSARVTGAVSYNE. The full CDR3 reads CSARVTGAVSYNEQFF. The chain combines TRBV20-1 with TRBJ2-1; TRBD1 matches 7 bases. Read coverage stops 3 residues before the CDR3 terminus; the germline J gene supplies the remainder. The CDR3 covers 16 residues. Trimming cost V 1 base and J 0 bases; bases outside gene matches: 6. The germline V gene has CDR1 DFQATT and CDR2 SNEGSKA (reference sequence).

Judged by frequency, this clone is medium-sized. The read terminates 3 residues before the CDR3 end, so the remaining end is supplied by the germline J gene. The chain recombines TRBV5-1 with TRBJ2-1; 14 nucleotides align to TRBD2. From germline, CDR1 is SGHRS and CDR2 YFSETQ. The CDR3 totals 15 residues. V gave up 6 bases and J gave up 6 bases; unmatched junction bases: 5. The sequenced CDR3 bases are TGCGCCAGCACCTGGGGACTAGCGGGAGCCAATGAG. Protein: CASTWGLAGANE. In full, the CDR3 reads CASTWGLAGANEQFF. The whole variable domain, remainder taken from reference TRBV5-1 and TRBJ2-1, is KAGVTQTPRYLIKTRGQQVTLSCSPISGHRSVSWYQQTPGQGLQFLFEYFSETQRNKGNFPGRFSGRQFSNSRSEMNVSTLELGDSALYLCASTWGLAGANEQFFGPGTRLTVL.

Note on this clone: Coverage ceases 3 residues before the CDR3 finishes, and the germline J gene fills in the end. V gene TRBV18 combines with J gene TRBJ1-1; 9 bases map to TRBD1. The germline V gene has CDR1 KGHSH and CDR2 LQKENI. The CDR3 is made up of 14 amino acids. After removal of 6 bases from V and 5 bases from J, the junction contained 7 bases not matched to a gene. The CDR3 DNA, read in part, is TGTGCCAGCTCTCGTGGGACAGGGAAGACTGAA. This encodes CASSRGTGKTE. The full CDR3 is CASSRGTGKTEAFF. Full variable domain (remainder filled in from reference TRBV18 and TRBJ1-1): NAGVMQNPRHLVRRRGQEARLRCSPMKGHSHVYWYRQLPEEGLKFMVYLQKENIIDESGMPKERFSAEFPKEGPSILRIQQVVRGDSAAYFCASSRGTGKTEAFFGQGTRLTVV.

This clone is identified as large (0.1 to 1%) from frequency. This chain's CDR3 is CASSSTPGTGGETQYF. The CDR3 DNA, read in part, is TGTGCCAGTAGTTCAACCCCCGGGACAGGGGGAGAGACC. The rearrangement joins TRBV19 to TRBJ2-5; 11 bases fit TRBD1. The read ends 3 residues before the CDR3 terminus; that terminus is restored from the germline J gene. The CDR3 runs 16 residues. The junction had 9 bases not matched to a gene; V was cut back by 5 bases and J by 4 bases. CDR1 and CDR2 (germline): LNHDA, SQIVND (reference sequence).

The CDR3 sequence is CASSRGYNEQFF. The part of the CDR3 DNA that was read is TGTGCCAGCAGCCGGGGGTACAATGAG. V is TRBV7-9 and J is TRBJ2-1, with D perhaps matching TRBD2 (6 bases). The sequence runs out 3 residues before the end of the CDR3; the remainder is reconstructed from the germline J gene. V was clipped by 5 bases and J by 4 bases, with 6 bases between them. The V gene's germline CDR1 is SEHNR and CDR2 FQNEAQ (reference sequence). The length of the CDR3 is 12 residues.

Note on this clone: The read is 3 residues too short to cover the CDR3 end, so that end is filled in from the germline J gene. The chain has TRBV28 and TRBJ2-3; possibly TRBD1 for D (5 bases). V lost 3 bases and J lost 7, with 11 bases in between. Germline lookup yields CDR1 MDHEN and CDR2 SYDVKM. The length of the CDR3 is 13 residues. Here the CDR3 reads CASSFAQGNTQYF. The CDR3 DNA, read in part, is TGTGCCAGCAGTTTTGCCCAGGGAAATACG.

The sequenced part of the CDR3 DNA is TGTGCCAGCAGCTTGGGAACAGGGGGCGAG. As protein: CASSLGTGGE. The whole CDR3 region reads CASSLGTGGEQYF. V and J are TRBV11-2 and TRBJ2-7, with 8 positions matching TRBD1. The sequenced fragment ends 3 residues before the CDR3 boundary, so the rest is inferred from the germline J gene. J lost 6 bases, V lost 3 bases, and 4 bases had no gene match. The CDR3 has 13 amino acids. The germline V gene has CDR1 SGHAT and CDR2 FQNNGV.

Points on this clone: With the read ending 3 residues before the CDR3 end, the germline J gene is used to fill in that end. V is TRBV2 and J is TRBJ2-1; 10 bases match TRBD2. The length of the CDR3 is 16 residues. Germline V gene sequence: CDR1 SNHLY, CDR2 FYNNEI. J gave up 4 bases and V 3 bases, and 6 bases lay outside the gene matches. The CDR3 protein is CASSDRTSGPYNEQFF. CDR3 DNA, as far as it was read: TGTGCCAGCAGTGACCGGACTAGCGGACCGTACAATGAG.

Of note for this clone: The CDR3 end lies 3 residues beyond the end of the read and is filled in from the germline J gene. The chain has TRBV5-4 and TRBJ2-3, with 8 bases fitting TRBD2. The V segment lost 4 bases and the J segment 4 bases; nucleotides outside the gene matches: 8. There are 15 residues in the CDR3. The germline gives CDR1 SGHNT, CDR2 YYREEE (reference sequence). CDR3 residues: CASSISAGEADTQYF. CDR3 DNA (partial): TGTGCCAGCAGCATCTCAGCGGGAGAGGCAGATACG.

This clone is called large based on its frequency. Sequencing ends 3 residues short of the CDR3 end; the germline J gene provides the rest. V is TRBV20-1 and J is TRBJ2-5, with 11 nucleotides matching TRBD2. Germline CDR1 is DFQATT and CDR2 is SNEGSKA (reference sequence). The V and J ends lost 0 bases and 5 bases, in that order; junction bases with no gene match: 5. The CDR3 covers 15 residues. The sequenced CDR3 bases are TGCAGTGCTAGAGACTTTAGCGGGAGGGCGGAGACC. It codes for CSARDFSGRAET. In full, the CDR3 is CSARDFSGRAETQYF.

Comments on this clone: With the read ending 3 residues before the CDR3 end, the germline J gene is used to fill in that end. The rearrangement links TRBV20-1 to TRBJ1-5; 7 bases match TRBD1. Per the germline V gene, CDR1 is DFQATT and CDR2 is SNEGSKA (reference sequence). The length of the CDR3 is 15 residues. Trimming cost V 5 bases and J 5 bases; bases outside gene matches: 12. CDR3 amino acids: CSAPKTGRAHQPQHF. The covered CDR3 bases are TGCAGTGCTCCTAAGACAGGGCGAGCCCATCAGCCC.

CDR3 residues: CASSLGGEAFRYTF. The CDR3 DNA, read in part, is TGTGCCAGCAGCTTAGGGGGGGAAGCGTTTAGA. The chain combines TRBV7-9 with TRBJ1-2, with D possibly TRBD1 on 5 matching bases. The sequenced fragment ends 3 residues before the CDR3 boundary, so the rest is inferred from the germline J gene. CDR3 length equals 14 residues. The germline V gene has CDR1 SEHNR and CDR2 FQNEAQ (reference sequence).

A note on this clone: The missing CDR3 end, 3 residues past where the read stops, is filled in from the germline J gene. The chain joins TRBV6-2 or TRBV6-3 to TRBJ2-5; 8 positions agree with TRBD1. The ends lost 5 bases at V and 5 bases at J; junction bases unmatched: 7. Germline loops: CDR1 MNHEY, CDR2 SVGEGT. This CDR3 spans 14 amino acids. The sequenced CDR3 bases are TGTGCCAGCAGTGTACCAGGGGGCGCCGAGACC. Amino acid sequence: CASSVPGGAET. The complete CDR3 protein is CASSVPGGAETQYF.

Concerning this clone: The read finishes 3 residues shy of the CDR3 end, and the germline J gene is used to complete it. The V gene is TRBV29-1, the J gene TRBJ2-7, with TRBD2 matching over 11 bases. This CDR3 region has 13 residues. Germline values: CDR1 SQVTM, CDR2 ANQGSEA. V lost 5 bases, J lost 6 bases, and 6 bases stayed unmatched. The CDR3 DNA, read in part, is TGCAGCGTTCGGCTAGCGGGAGGTGTCGAG. It codes for CSVRLAGGVE. The whole CDR3 sequence reads CSVRLAGGVEQYF.

In regard to this clone: The CDR3 end lies 3 residues beyond the end of the read and is filled in from the germline J gene. The rearrangement joins TRBV4-2 to TRBJ2-7; TRBD1 matches at 7 bases. V lost 2 bases to trimming and J lost 2 bases; unmatched junction nucleotides: 6. The germline V gene encodes CDR1 LGHNA and CDR2 YNFKEQ. The length of the CDR3 is 15 residues. CDR3 DNA, as far as it was read: TGTGCCAGCAGCCAAACCCCGGGACAGACCTACGAG. Its translation: CASSQTPGQTYE. The complete CDR3 reads CASSQTPGQTYEQYF.

A note on this clone: The missing CDR3 end, 3 residues past where the read stops, is filled in from the germline J gene. The genes are TRBV10-3 and TRBJ1-2, with 10 bases that match TRBD1. Germline assignment: CDR1 ENHRY and CDR2 SYGVKD. The CDR3 spans 17 residues. The V segment lost 6 bases and the J segment 6 bases; nucleotides outside the gene matches: 16. The part of the CDR3 DNA that was read is TGTGCCATCAGAGATACTAATACCGGGACAGGGGTGGATGGC. Protein sequence: CAIRDTNTGTGVDG. The full-length CDR3 reads as CAIRDTNTGTGVDGYTF.

Concerning this clone: The CDR3 is cut off 3 residues early in the read; its end comes from the germline J gene. The V gene is TRBV20-1, the J gene TRBJ2-1; possibly TRBD2 for D (5 bases). V gave up 2 bases and J gave up 9 bases, with 8 bases separating them. The CDR3 spans 11 residues. Germline CDR1 reads DFQATT; CDR2 reads SNEGSKA (reference sequence). CDR3 DNA (partial): TGCAGTGCTAGACTCCGGGGTGAG. Translation gives CSARLRGE. The CDR3, in full, reads CSARLRGEQFF.

On this clone itself: The CDR3 goes on 3 residues after the read ends, and that part is filled in from the germline J gene. V and J are TRBV11-3 and TRBJ2-1, with 7 bases aligning to TRBD1. CDR1 is SGHNT, CDR2 YENEEA, per germline. V was clipped by 5 bases and J by 6 bases; unmatched bases: 7. The CDR3 length is 14 residues. CDR3 region: CASSVSRDSNEQFF. CDR3 bases read: TGTGCCAGCAGCGTCTCCCGGGACAGCAATGAG.

As for this clone: The DNA ends 3 residues before the CDR3 does, and the rest of the CDR3 is filled in from the germline J gene. The gene calls are TRBV4-2 and TRBJ1-1; TRBD1 aligns across 9 bases. Trimming removed 3 bases from V and 5 bases from J; junction bases left unmatched: 13. The CDR3 consists of 17 residues. The germline V gene has CDR1 LGHNA and CDR2 YNFKEQ. The CDR3 reads CASSHLQGAGVRTEAFF. CDR3 DNA, as far as it was read: TGTGCCAGCAGCCACTTACAGGGGGCTGGAGTACGGACTGAA.

On this clone: Read coverage stops 3 residues before the CDR3 terminus; the germline J gene supplies the remainder. The V and J genes are TRBV7-8 and TRBJ1-1; D is possibly TRBD1 (5 bases). This CDR3 has 17 amino acids. CDR1 is SGHVS, CDR2 FQNEAQ, per germline. Trimming shortened V by 1 base and J by 5 bases, and 20 bases separated the two germline ends. Partial CDR3 DNA: TGTGCCAGCAGCTTAGACCCCCACCGGGGGTTGAGGACTGAA. The encoded protein is CASSLDPHRGLRTE. The whole CDR3 protein is CASSLDPHRGLRTEAFF.

Incomplete CDR3 DNA: TGTGCCAGCTCACGGGACAGCTCTGGAAACACC. Its translation: CASSRDSSGNT. The complete CDR3 sequence is CASSRDSSGNTIYF. The chain links TRBV18 to TRBJ1-3; 7 nucleotides align to TRBD1. The read ends 3 residues shy of where the CDR3 ends; the end is completed using the germline J gene. Germline values: CDR1 KGHSH, CDR2 LQKENI. Trimming removed 4 bases from V and 0 bases from J; junction bases left unmatched: 0. The CDR3 runs 14 residues.

As regards this clone: The read halts 3 residues ahead of the CDR3 end, with the missing end drawn from the germline J gene. This rearrangement joins TRBV5-4 to TRBJ2-7; perhaps D is TRBD1 or TRBD2 (6 bases each). The CDR3 extends over 15 amino acids. Germline V gene sequence: CDR1 SGHNT, CDR2 YYREEE (reference sequence). Trimming took 3 bases from V and 0 from J, leaving 13 bases between them. Incomplete CDR3 DNA: TGTGCCAGCAGCTCATCTGGAGGGGGCTCCTACGAG. Residues: CASSSSGGGSYE. The whole CDR3 is CASSSSGGGSYEQYF.

On this clone: The read comes to an end 3 residues before the CDR3 does, leaving the germline J gene to fill in the end. The chain joins TRBV6-1 to TRBJ1-5; 7 bases align to TRBD1. V gave up 4 bases and J gave up 4 bases; unmatched junction bases: 7. This CDR3 is 15 amino acids long. Germline V CDR1 and CDR2: MNHNS, SASEGT. CDR3 region: CASSGPGTENQPQHF. The covered CDR3 bases are TGTGCCAGCAGTGGCCCCGGGACAGAGAATCAGCCC.

Notes on this clone: The read gets to within 3 residues of the CDR3 end, and the germline J gene fills in the rest. The V call is TRBV7-2, the J call TRBJ1-1; D not resolved. The V gene lost 3 bases and the J gene lost 4 bases, with 15 bases spanning the gap. Germline lookup yields CDR1 SGHTA and CDR2 FQGNSA. The CDR3 has 15 residues. The CDR3 spells CASSFMGSPVTEAFF. The part of the CDR3 DNA that was read is TGTGCCAGCAGCTTTATGGGCTCACCGGTCACTGAA.

Concerning this clone itself: The CDR3 is cut off 3 residues early in the read; its end comes from the germline J gene. This sequence joins TRBV20-1 and TRBJ2-7; TRBD2 aligns across 12 bases. CDR3 length equals 16 residues. The germline CDR1 and CDR2 sequences are DFQATT and SNEGSKA (reference sequence). The V gene end was trimmed by 5 bases and the J gene end by 1 base; junction bases not matched to a gene: 9. Partial CDR3 DNA: TGCAGTGCTCGAAGCGCTAGCGGGAGGGGATCCTACGAG. It is translated as CSARSASGRGSYE. The full CDR3 reads CSARSASGRGSYEQYF.